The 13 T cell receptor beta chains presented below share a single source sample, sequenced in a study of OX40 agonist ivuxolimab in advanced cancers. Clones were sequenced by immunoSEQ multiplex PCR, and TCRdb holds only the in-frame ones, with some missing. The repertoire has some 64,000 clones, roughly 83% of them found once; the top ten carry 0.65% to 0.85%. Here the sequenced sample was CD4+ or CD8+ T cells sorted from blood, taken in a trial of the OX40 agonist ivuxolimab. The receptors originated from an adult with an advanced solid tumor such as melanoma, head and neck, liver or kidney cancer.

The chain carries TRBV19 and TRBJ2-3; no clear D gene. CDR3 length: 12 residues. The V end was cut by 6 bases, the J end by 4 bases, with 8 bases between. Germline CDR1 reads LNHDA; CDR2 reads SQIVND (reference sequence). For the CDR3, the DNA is TGTGCCAGTAGCGCTCCTCCAGATACGCAGTATTTT. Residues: CASSAPPDTQYF.

CDR3 loop: CATSRGGVGQGAGETQYF. DNA for the CDR3: TGTGCCACCAGCAGAGGCGGTGTCGGTCAGGGGGCCGGAGAGACCCAGTACTTC. V and J are TRBV15 and TRBJ2-5; TRBD1 agrees at 8 bases. The germline V gene encodes CDR1 LNHNV and CDR2 YYDKDF (reference sequence). Germline trimming cut 1 base from V and 4 bases from J; bases unmatched to any gene: 14. The CDR3 covers 18 residues.

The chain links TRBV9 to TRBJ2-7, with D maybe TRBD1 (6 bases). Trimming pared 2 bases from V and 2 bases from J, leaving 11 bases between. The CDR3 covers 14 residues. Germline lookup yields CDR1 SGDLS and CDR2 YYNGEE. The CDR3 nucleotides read TGTGCCAGCAGCGTCCAGGGGCCTCCCTACGAGCAGTACTTC. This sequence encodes CASSVQGPPYEQYF.

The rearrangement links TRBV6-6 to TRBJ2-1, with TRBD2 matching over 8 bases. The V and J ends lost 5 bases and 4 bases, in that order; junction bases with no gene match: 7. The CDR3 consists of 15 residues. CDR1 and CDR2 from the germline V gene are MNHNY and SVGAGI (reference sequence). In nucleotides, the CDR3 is TGTGCCAGCAGTCGACCGGGACTAGATTACAATGAGCAGTTCTTC. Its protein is CASSRPGLDYNEQFF.

CDR3 coding DNA: TGTGCCAGCAGCTCGCAGGAGTCGAGAAACACTGAAGCTTTCTTT. Translated: CASSSQESRNTEAFF. J is TRBJ1-1 and V is TRBV5-6; D not certain. Germline V gene data show CDR1 as SGHDT and CDR2 as YYEEEE. Trimming took off 3 bases at V and 2 bases at J, with 14 bases between the two ends. CDR3 length: 15 amino acids.

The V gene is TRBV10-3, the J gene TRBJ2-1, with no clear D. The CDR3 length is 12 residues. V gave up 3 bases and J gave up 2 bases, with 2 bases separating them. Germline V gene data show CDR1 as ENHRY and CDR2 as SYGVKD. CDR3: CAISDTYNEQFF. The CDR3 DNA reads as TGTGCCATCAGTGACACCTACAATGAGCAGTTCTTC.

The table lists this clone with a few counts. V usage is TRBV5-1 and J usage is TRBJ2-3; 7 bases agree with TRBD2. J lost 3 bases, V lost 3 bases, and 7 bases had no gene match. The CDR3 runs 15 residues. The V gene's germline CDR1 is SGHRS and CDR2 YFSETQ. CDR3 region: CASSSSGVGTDTQYF. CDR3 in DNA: TGCGCCAGCAGCTCCAGCGGGGTGGGGACAGATACGCAGTATTTT.

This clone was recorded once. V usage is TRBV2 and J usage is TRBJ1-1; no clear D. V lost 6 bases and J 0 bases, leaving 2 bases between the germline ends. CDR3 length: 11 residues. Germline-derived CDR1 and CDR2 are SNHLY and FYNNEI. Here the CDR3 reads CASRMNTEAFF. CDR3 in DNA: TGTGCCAGCAGGATGAACACTGAAGCTTTCTTT. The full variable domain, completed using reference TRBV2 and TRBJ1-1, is EPEVTQTPSHQVTQMGQEVILRCVPISNHLYFYWYRQILGQKVEFLVSFYNNEISEKSEIFDDQFSVERPDGSNFTLKIRSTKLEDSAMYFCASRMNTEAFFGQGTRLTVV.

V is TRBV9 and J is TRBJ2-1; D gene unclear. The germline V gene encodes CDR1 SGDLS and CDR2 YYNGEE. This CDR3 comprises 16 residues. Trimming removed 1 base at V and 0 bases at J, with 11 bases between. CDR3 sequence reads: CASSVISLSSYNEQFF. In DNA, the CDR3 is TGTGCCAGCAGCGTAATAAGCTTGAGCTCCTACAATGAGCAGTTCTTC. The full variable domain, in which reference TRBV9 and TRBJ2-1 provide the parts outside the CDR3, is DSGVTQTPKHLITATGQRVTLRCSPRSGDLSVYWYQQSLDQGLQFLIQYYNGEERAKGNILERFSAQQFPDLHSELNLSSLELGDSALYFCASSVISLSSYNEQFFGPGTRLTVL.

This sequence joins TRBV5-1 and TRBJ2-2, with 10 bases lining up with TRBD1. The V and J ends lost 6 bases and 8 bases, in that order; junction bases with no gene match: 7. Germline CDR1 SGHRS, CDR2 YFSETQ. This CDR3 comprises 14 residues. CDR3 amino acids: CASTRDRGEGELFF. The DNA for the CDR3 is TGCGCCAGCACTAGGGACAGGGGAGAAGGGGAGCTGTTTTTT.

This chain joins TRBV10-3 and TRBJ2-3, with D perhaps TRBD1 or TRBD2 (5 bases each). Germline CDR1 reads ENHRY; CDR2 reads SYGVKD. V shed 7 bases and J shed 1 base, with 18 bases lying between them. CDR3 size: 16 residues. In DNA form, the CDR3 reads TGTGCCATCAAAGGACAATTCGGGAAGGGCACAGATACGCAGTATTTT. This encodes CAIKGQFGKGTDTQYF.

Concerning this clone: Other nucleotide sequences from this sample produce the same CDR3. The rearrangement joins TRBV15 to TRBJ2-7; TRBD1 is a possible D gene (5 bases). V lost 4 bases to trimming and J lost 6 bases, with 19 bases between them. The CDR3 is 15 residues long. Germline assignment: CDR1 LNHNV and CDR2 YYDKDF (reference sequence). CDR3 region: CATSKDPIPRVEQYF. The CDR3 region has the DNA TGTGCCACCAGCAAGGATCCAATTCCCAGGGTCGAGCAGTACTTC.

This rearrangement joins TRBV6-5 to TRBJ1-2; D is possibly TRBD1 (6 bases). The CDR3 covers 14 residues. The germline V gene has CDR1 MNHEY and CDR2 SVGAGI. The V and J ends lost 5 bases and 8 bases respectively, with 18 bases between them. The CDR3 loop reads CASSTPGGAGGYTF. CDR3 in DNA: TGTGCCAGCAGTACCCCCGGGGGGGCGGGCGGCTACACCTTC.